This T cell receptor beta chain derives from a study of OX40 agonist ivuxolimab in advanced cancers. Overall study: Three patients got partial responses; one had hepatocellular carcinoma and two had cutaneous melanoma.

On this clone itself: A read error is likely here: a far larger clone is one base away.

Libraries were prepared by immunoSEQ multiplex PCR; TCRdb keeps only in-frame clonotypes and omits some of them. The sample records 30,000 to 40,000 clones, 88% being singletons. V trimming: 4 bases; J trimming: 2 bases; junction bases outside the gene matches: 1. The CDR3 has 16 residues. Germline CDR1 and CDR2: LGHNA and YNFKEQ. Prior autoimmune disease or systemic immunosuppression barred patients. The sample was CD4+ or CD8+ T cells sorted from blood, taken in a trial of the OX40 agonist ivuxolimab. This receptor was obtained from an adult with an advanced solid tumor such as melanoma, head and neck, liver or kidney cancer. The genes are TRBV4-2 and TRBJ2-3; 15 bases fit TRBD2. In DNA, the CDR3 is TGTGCCAGCAGCCGGACTAGCGGGGGGGCCACAGATACGCAGTATTTT. Encoded protein: CASSRTSGGATDTQYF.